Ten or more counts support the clone carrying this TCR beta chain. Its target is not known. The sample originates from a study of glioma-infiltrating T cells. Whole-study results and caveats: Very few CDR3 sequences were shared between tissue and blood. Above-expected tissue-blood divergence occurred in all gliomas, most in low-grade ones.

TCR alpha and beta CDR3 regions were amplified from RNA using iRepertoire nested multiplex PCR. For one-step reverse transcription and amplification, about 85-400 ng of tissue mRNA or PBMC total RNA was used. Each CDR3 protein is one row after TCRdb ran MiXCR on the multiplex PCR reads. The data contain under 200,000 distinct CDR3 sequences, 43% of them seen just once; the ten biggest clones take up 5% to 5.5%. The ends lost 3 bases at V and 4 bases at J; junction bases unmatched: 5. This CDR3 region has 15 residues. Germline-derived CDR1 and CDR2 are LNHNV and YYDKDF (reference sequence). The chain uses TRBV15 and TRBJ2-3; 9 nucleotides agree with TRBD1. Sequences were obtained from glioma tissue, nonneoplastic brain tissue, or PBMCs (not recorded which). This TCR was recovered from a human donor with low-grade glioma or glioblastoma, undergoing nonglioma brain surgery, or in good health (not recorded which). CDR3 bases: TGTGCCACCAGCAGGTGGGACAGGGTAGCAGATACGCAGTATTTT. Its protein is CATSRWDRVADTQYF.